These 30 T cell receptor beta chains were sequenced from one sample in a study of glioma-infiltrating T cells. TCR alpha and beta CDR3 regions were amplified from RNA using iRepertoire nested multiplex PCR. MiXCR, applied by TCRdb to the multiplex PCR reads, yields one record per CDR3 protein. Found here are tens of thousands of distinct CDR3 sequences, about a quarter of them singletons; the top ten hold about 6.7%. Material: glioma tissue, nonneoplastic brain tissue, or PBMCs (not recorded which). Source of these receptors: a human donor with low-grade glioma or glioblastoma, undergoing nonglioma brain surgery, or in good health (not recorded which).

On this clonotype: Its ends do not fully match the called genes, so a read error is possible. The chain has TRBV7-2 and TRBJ1-5, with 9 bases identical to TRBD1. Germline V lookup: CDR1 SGHTA, CDR2 FQGNSA. The CDR3 runs 17 residues. The DNA of the CDR3 is TGTGCCAGCAGCTTAATAGCCCCAAGACAGGGGGATCAGCCCCAGCATTTC. This encodes CASSLIAPRQGDQPQHF.

This clonotype was seen ten or more times. CDR3 DNA sequence: TGTGCCAGCAGCGTTCCAGGGGGGAGCTCCTACAATGAGCAGTTCTTC. Its protein is CASSVPGGSSYNEQFF. V is TRBV7-8 and J is TRBJ2-1, with a tentative D call TRBD1 (7 bases). Trimming removed 5 bases from V and 0 bases from J, with 14 bases in between. Germline CDR1 is SGHVS and CDR2 is FQNEAQ. There are 16 residues in the CDR3.

For this clonotype: Without the conserved terminal phenylalanine or tryptophan, this CDR3 likely stems from a read error. The chain is built from TRBV29-1 and TRBJ2-7, with TRBD1 matching over 10 bases. This CDR3 spans 15 amino acids. Germline V lookup: CDR1 SQVTM, CDR2 ANQGSEA. Unmatched junction bases numbered 12, after V lost 8 bases and J lost 2 bases. The CDR3 here is CSFTSQGQGTYEQYL. The CDR3 bases are TGCAGCTTCACCTCCCAGGGACAGGGGACCTACGAGCAGTACCTC.

This clonotype was picked up many times. This chain connects TRBV10-3 to TRBJ2-3, with 8 bases identical to TRBD2. The junction had 3 bases not matched to a gene; V was cut back by 4 bases and J by 3 bases. There are 14 residues in the CDR3. The germline gives CDR1 ENHRY, CDR2 SYGVKD. The CDR3 coding sequence is TGTGCCATCAGTGCGGGGGGGCCAACAGATACGCAGTATTTT. Its protein is CAISAGGPTDTQYF.

This clonotype is termed medium-sized. The chain is built from TRBV20-1 and TRBJ2-7, with unresolved D. The CDR3 spans 15 residues. Trimming stripped 1 base from V and 0 bases from J, with 13 bases between. CDR1 and CDR2 (germline): DFQATT, SNEGSKA (reference sequence). CDR3: CSARGSSVSSYEQYF. Here the CDR3 DNA reads TGCAGTGCTAGAGGATCCAGCGTGAGCTCCTACGAGCAGTACTTC.

This clonotype has at least ten counts. The genes are TRBV6-5 and TRBJ2-3; maybe TRBD2 (5 bases). In germline, CDR1 is MNHEY, CDR2 SVGAGI. This CDR3 spans 14 amino acids. Trimming left V 0 bases short and J 4 bases short, with 8 bases between. CDR3 nucleotides: TGTGCCAGCAGTTACTCTAGGAGGTCAGATACGCAGTATTTT. It codes for CASSYSRRSDTQYF.

This clonotype appeared a few times. The rearrangement joins TRBV19 to TRBJ2-4, with TRBD1 as a possible D gene (5 bases). The V end was cut by 4 bases, the J end by 0 bases, with 7 bases between. CDR1 LNHDA and CDR2 SQIVND come from the germline V gene (reference sequence). CDR3 length: 14 residues. CDR3: CASSTTVAKNIQYF. The CDR3 DNA follows: TGTGCCAGTAGTACGACAGTAGCCAAAAACATTCAGTACTTC.

This clonotype has ten or more counts. The chain combines TRBV20-1 with TRBJ1-2; the D is unclear. V dropped 0 bases and J dropped 2 bases, with 13 bases sitting between them. The CDR3 spans 15 residues. The V gene's germline CDR1 is DFQATT and CDR2 SNEGSKA (reference sequence). This CDR3 is CSARDPYNSNYGYTF. The CDR3 coding sequence is TGCAGTGCTAGAGATCCCTACAACTCCAACTATGGCTACACCTTC.

This clonotype came up many times. The rearrangement uses TRBV12-3 or TRBV12-4 and TRBJ1-1; TRBD1 aligns across 10 bases. The V segment lost 5 bases and the J segment 9 bases; nucleotides outside the gene matches: 3. The CDR3 covers 12 residues. CDR3 bases: TGTGCCAGCAGTGACAGGGGGCAACAAGCTTTCTTT. This encodes CASSDRGQQAFF.

This clonotype was seen a few times. The V gene is TRBV9, the J gene TRBJ2-1; tentatively, D is TRBD1 (6 bases). CDR3 length equals 13 residues. The germline gives CDR1 SGDLS, CDR2 YYNGEE. V was shortened by 4 bases and J by 10 bases, with 15 bases between the two germline ends. The CDR3 DNA reads as TGTGCCAGCAGCCCCCAGACAGGATTCGAGCAGTTCTTC. It translates to CASSPQTGFEQFF.

This clonotype was seen a single time. This may arise from a read error, as a much more abundant clone is one base away. The chain combines TRBV11-2 with TRBJ2-7; the D is unclear. Germline assignment: CDR1 SGHAT and CDR2 FQNNGV. The CDR3 is 11 amino acids. The CDR3 here is CARSSTHEQYF. The CDR3 nucleotides read TGTGCCAGGAGCTCGACCCACGAGCAGTACTTC.

The chain has TRBV4-2 and TRBJ2-7; a possible D gene is TRBD2 (6 bases). Germline loops: CDR1 LGHNA, CDR2 YNFKEQ. V was shortened by 1 base and J by 6 bases, with 16 bases between the two germline ends. The CDR3 sequence is 15 residues long. This chain's CDR3 is CASSQGGQGGIEQYF. The DNA of the CDR3 is TGTGCCAGCAGCCAAGGTGGGCAGGGAGGCATCGAGCAGTACTTC.

In its sample, this clonotype was seen many times. The gene calls are TRBV6-1 and TRBJ1-5, with TRBD1 as a possible D gene (6 bases). The CDR3 is 16 amino acids. Between the trimmed V and J ends, which lost 5 bases and 5 bases, there was a span of 19 bases. Per germline, CDR1 MNHNS and CDR2 SASEGT. CDR3 coding DNA: TGTGCCAGCAGTACCCGGACAGCCCTGCCCGATCAGCCCCAGCATTTT. Translated, it gives CASSTRTALPDQPQHF.

This chain links TRBV20-1 with TRBJ1-1, with a tentative D call TRBD1 (6 bases). The CDR3 runs to 15 residues. V shed 0 bases and J shed 1 base, with 12 bases lying between them. Germline values: CDR1 DFQATT, CDR2 SNEGSKA (reference sequence). CDR3 sequence: CSARDRIGGNTEAFF. The CDR3 bases are TGCAGTGCTAGAGATCGGATAGGGGGGAACACTGAAGCTTTCTTT.

Remarks on this clonotype: This clone may be a read error of a much larger clone one base away. The V call is TRBV11-2, the J call TRBJ2-7; tentatively, D is TRBD1 (6 bases). Per germline, CDR1 SGHAT and CDR2 FQNNGV. This CDR3 region has 14 residues. The CDR3 loop is CASSLVGRGYERYF. CDR3 DNA sequence: TGTGCCAGCAGCTTAGTTGGCAGGGGATACGAGCGGTACTTC.

This clonotype is deemed medium-sized. The chain combines TRBV6-6 with TRBJ2-3; the match to TRBD2 covers 7 bases. With 0 bases clipped from V and 0 bases from J, the junction kept 0 bases outside the gene matches. CDR3 length: 15 residues. Germline CDR1 and CDR2: MNHNY and SVGAGI (reference sequence). In nucleotides, the CDR3 is TGTGCCAGCAGTTACTCGCGGGGGAGCACAGATACGCAGTATTTT. Its protein is CASSYSRGSTDTQYF.

This clonotype has just a few counts. J is TRBJ2-7 and V is TRBV12-3 or TRBV12-4, with a tentative D call TRBD1 (6 bases). This CDR3 comprises 15 residues. V shed 5 bases and J shed 3 bases, with 17 bases lying between them. CDR3 sequence: CASSPRGGVYYEQYF. The CDR3 DNA is TGTGCCAGCAGTCCCAGGGGTGGGGTTTACTACGAGCAGTACTTC.

About this clonotype: Given a much more abundant clone one base away, this may be a read error. This chain connects TRBV7-2 to TRBJ2-5; D assignment may be TRBD1 or TRBD2 (6 bases each). Germline V gives CDR1 SGHTA, CDR2 FQGNSA. The CDR3 extends over 15 amino acids. CDR3: CASSLVGAEGETKYF. The CDR3 DNA reads as TGTGCCAGCAGCTTAGTTGGGGCGGAGGGGGAGACCAAGTACTTC.

This clonotype was seen at least ten times. The V call is TRBV29-1, the J call TRBJ2-7; D gene unclear. The CDR3 is made up of 13 amino acids. In germline, CDR1 is SQVTM, CDR2 ANQGSEA. Trimming took 2 bases from V and 0 from J, leaving 8 bases between them. CDR3 sequence: CSVEIGGSYEQYF. In DNA form, the CDR3 reads TGCAGCGTTGAAATTGGCGGCTCCTACGAGCAGTACTTC.

This chain links TRBV5-1 with TRBJ2-7; D is uncertain. Germline lookup yields CDR1 SGHRS and CDR2 YFSETQ. This CDR3 spans 12 amino acids. With 0 bases removed from V and 9 bases from J, the gap between germline ends came to 10 bases. CDR3 protein: CASSLASERQYF. The DNA of the CDR3 is TGCGCCAGCAGCTTGGCCAGCGAGAGGCAGTACTTC.

In its sample, this clonotype was seen a few times. V gene TRBV2 combines with J gene TRBJ2-7; D call uncertain. Germline CDR1 is SNHLY and CDR2 is FYNNEI. The CDR3 is 11 amino acids. With 8 bases removed from V and 4 bases from J, the gap between germline ends came to 9 bases. CDR3 sequence: CASSTEYEQYF. CDR3 DNA: TGTGCCAGCTCAACTGAGTACGAGCAGTACTTC. The entire variable domain, with the rest obtained from reference TRBV2 and TRBJ2-7, is as follows: EPEVTQTPSHQVTQMGQEVILRCVPISNHLYFYWYRQILGQKVEFLVSFYNNEISEKSEIFDDQFSVERPDGSNFTLKIRSTKLEDSAMYFCASSTEYEQYFGPGTRLTVT.

The table lists this clonotype with many counts. The CDR3 loop is CSAQGGSRNEQFF. CDR3 bases: TGCAGTGCGCAAGGCGGTAGCAGGAATGAGCAGTTCTTC. This sequence joins TRBV20-1 and TRBJ2-1; D remains unclear. CDR3 size: 13 residues. V dropped 6 bases and J dropped 7 bases, with 16 bases sitting between them. Germline assignment: CDR1 DFQATT and CDR2 SNEGSKA (reference sequence).

The chain employs TRBV30 and TRBJ2-7, with D tentatively TRBD1 (5 bases). Judging by the DNA end, TRBJ2-5 fits better; the J call may be wrong. Germline values: CDR1 GTSNPN, CDR2 SVGIG (reference sequence). CDR3 size: 13 residues. CDR3 nucleotides: TGTGCCTGGAGCCTCGACAGTCGTGAGACCCAGTACTTC. Translation: CAWSLDSRETQYF.

The J gene is TRBJ1-2, the V gene TRBV11-2; D remains unclear. Trimming cost V 1 base and J 10 bases, with 16 bases left between them. There are 14 residues in the CDR3. CDR1 is SGHAT, CDR2 FQNNGV, per germline. The CDR3 loop is CASSLASGSSYYTF. The DNA for the CDR3 is TGTGCCAGCAGCTTAGCTTCGGGATCGTCGTACTACACCTTC.

By proportion, this clonotype is medium-sized (0.01 to 0.1%). This sequence joins TRBV27 and TRBJ1-5, with TRBD1 matching over 7 bases. This CDR3 is built from 13 residues. The V segment lost 6 bases and the J segment 6 bases; nucleotides outside the gene matches: 5. The germline V gene has CDR1 MNHEY and CDR2 SMNVEV (reference sequence). The CDR3 protein is CASRPTGVQPQHF. In DNA form, the CDR3 reads TGTGCCAGCAGGCCTACAGGGGTTCAGCCCCAGCATTTT.

This rearrangement joins TRBV19 to TRBJ2-3, with 7 bases lining up with TRBD2. The ends lost 5 bases at V and 0 bases at J; junction bases unmatched: 5. CDR1 and CDR2 (germline): LNHDA, SQIVND (reference sequence). The CDR3 has 15 residues. The CDR3 nucleotides read TGTGCCAGTAGTGGACTAGGAGCTAGCACAGATACGCAGTATTTT. Translated: CASSGLGASTDTQYF.

This clonotype was seen at least ten times. The rearrangement joins TRBV4-1 to TRBJ2-7; D not certain. V lost 0 bases and J lost 2, with 8 bases in between. CDR1 is MGHRA and CDR2 is YSYEKL in the germline V gene. The CDR3 is made up of 14 amino acids. CDR3 residues: CASSQELGPYEQYF. CDR3 DNA: TGCGCCAGCAGCCAAGAATTAGGTCCCTACGAGCAGTACTTC.

This clonotype showed up many times. This chain links TRBV19 with TRBJ1-1; a weak D match, TRBD1 (5 bases). The CDR3 covers 15 residues. Trimming shortened V by 4 bases and J by 0 bases, and 12 bases separated the two germline ends. Looked up from germline, CDR1 is LNHDA and CDR2 is SQIVND (reference sequence). The CDR3 loop reads CASSTSTALNTEAFF. The CDR3 region has the DNA TGTGCCAGTAGTACTTCGACAGCGCTGAACACTGAAGCTTTCTTT.

A word on this clonotype: A much more abundant neighbour one base away suggests this may be a read error. The J gene is TRBJ1-3, the V gene TRBV11-2; no clear D gene. This CDR3 spans 14 amino acids. Germline values: CDR1 SGHAT, CDR2 FQNNGV. CDR3 amino acids: CARSSTYNRNTIYF. In DNA form, the CDR3 reads TGTGCCAGAAGCTCGACATACAATCGAAACACCATATATTTT. Filled out from reference TRBV11-2 and TRBJ1-3, the complete variable domain reads EAGVAQSPRYKIIEKRQSVAFWCNPISGHATLYWYQQILGQGPKLLIQFQNNGVVDDSQLPKDRFSAERLKGVDSTLKIQPAKLEDSAVYLCARSSTYNRNTIYFGEGSWLTVV.

At least ten counts were recorded for this clonotype. The chain links TRBV2 to TRBJ1-5, with D perhaps TRBD1 (6 bases). Deletions cut 4 bases from V and 4 bases from J, with 8 bases between. CDR3 size: 13 residues. CDR1 and CDR2 (germline): SNHLY, FYNNEI. CDR3 in amino acids: CASSVDRNQPQHF. Written as DNA, the CDR3 is TGTGCCAGCAGTGTCGACAGGAATCAGCCCCAGCATTTT.